This TCR beta chain was retrieved from a study of blood T cell repertoires in COVID-19 (dated by TCRdb to between 2020 and 2021). In terms of the full investigation: The collaborator samples originated in the United States, Italy and Spain and spanned the acute and convalescent phases of COVID-19. The material from the prospective study consisted of cDNA or gDNA derived from T cells, B-cell-depleted T cells, or PBMCs. A de-identified subject ID, COVID-19 status, age in years and sex were almost always included in the sample metadata. The samples were drawn from the first 160 participants of the ongoing ImmuneRACE study and from 1,254 subjects provided by 6 global collaborators. A freely available public database, intended as a resource for researchers studying the immune response to SARS-CoV-2, is where the repertoires were released. Subjects who had been exposed to COVID-19, were actively infected with it, or had recovered from it provided the deeply sampled blood TCRbeta repertoires that made up the dataset. HLA class I and class II types, where available, came from metadata supplied by the sample provider rather than from assay-based typing. Overall study outcomes, separate from this receptor: How much clinical and demographic metadata was included differed by source and by participant, and the metadata was provided uncurated.

Whole blood was collected in K2EDTA tubes by collaborating institutions according to the institutions' own protocols. For TCRbeta analysis, collaborators shipped samples in one of three forms: frozen whole blood, isolated PBMCs, or DNA extracted from either of those sample types. V is cut back by 6 bases and J by 6 bases, with 10 bases in the junction unmatched. In the germline V gene (reference sequence), CDR1 corresponds to LNHDA and CDR2 to SQIVND. The CDR3 covers 14 residues, taking in both the cysteine and the phenylalanine. This entry keeps only the CDR3 DNA: 42 bases, framed from base 1. TCRbeta CDR3 regions were amplified from genomic DNA by means of the immunoSEQ Assay, a bias-controlled multiplex PCR. The paper's processing steps were these. Within the assay, amplification of reference gene primers was used to estimate how many nucleated cells each sample contained. To quantify the absolute abundance of each unique TCRbeta CDR3 rearrangement, sequence reads were collapsed and filtered. For each sample, productive Simpson clonality was calculated as the square root of Simpson's diversity index across productive rearrangements. TCRdb's version of the immuneACCESS table is confined to in-frame rearrangements and falls short of the full clone set. An unresolved V gene accounts for under half of the shortfall where checked; the remainder is of unknown origin. The D gene and trimming were derived from the DNA, and the V and J assignments and clone size from that table. In this sample the table shows 180,000 or so clones, 86% of which occur a single time. The top ten constitute roughly 3.4% of the sample.

This clone was observed once. Its specific antigen is unknown. It has no much larger one-base neighbor in the sample; base qualities were not kept. Sequences were obtained from peripheral blood. This sequence was found in a man between 65 and 85 years old with acute or convalescent COVID-19. In this chain, TRBV19 is recombined with TRBJ2-7; TRBD1 aligns with 8 central bases. The bases are TGTGCCAGTAGCGCCCACAGGGGGATACGCGAGCAGTACTTC. This is translated as CASSAHRGIREQYF.